This entry lists 25 T cell receptor beta chains sequenced from one sample in a study of blood T cell repertoires in COVID-19 (dated by TCRdb to about 2020). Library construction relied on the immunoSEQ multiplex PCR assay. TCRdb holds this immuneACCESS table with in-frame rearrangements only. Some clones are missing; in checked studies, unresolved V genes explain under half, and the rest has no known cause. The sample table shows approximately 230,000 clones, and 80% to 90% are seen once. The ten most abundant clones make up about 2.2% of the sample. Sequencing was carried out using peripheral blood. These TCRs come from a man aged 25 to 45 who had recovered from COVID-19.

The gene calls are TRBV4-3 and TRBJ2-3; tentatively, D is TRBD1 (5 bases). CDR1 is LGHNA, CDR2 YSLEER, per germline. Trimming took 0 bases from V and 7 from J, leaving 20 bases between them. The CDR3 consists of 17 residues. Written as DNA, the CDR3 is TGCGCCAGCAGCCAAGATATGGCCTTCGCTCCAGGGAATACGCAGTATTTT. Amino acids: CASSQDMAFAPGNTQYF.

This chain links TRBV10-1 with TRBJ2-2; maybe TRBD1 (8 bases). CDR3 length: 16 residues. Trimming shortened V by 5 bases and J by 8 bases, and 21 bases separated the two germline ends. Germline V lookup: CDR1 WNHNN, CDR2 SYGVQD (reference sequence). In nucleotides, the CDR3 is TGCGCCAGCAGTTCCGGGACAGGAGCGGGATCAGGGGAGCTGTTTTTT. Its translation is CASSSGTGAGSGELFF.

DNA of the CDR3: TGCGCCAGCAGCGGGATCCATGGGGGGAGCTCTGGAAACACCATATATTTT. Amino acid sequence: CASSGIHGGSSGNTIYF. V gene TRBV5-1 combines with J gene TRBJ1-3; D might be TRBD1 (5 bases). The CDR3 loop spans 17 amino acids. V gave up 4 bases and J gave up 0 bases, with 17 bases separating them. Germline CDR1 is SGHRS and CDR2 is YFSETQ.

This chain links TRBV5-5 with TRBJ2-7, with D maybe TRBD2 (6 bases). The CDR3 is 14 amino acids. Germline V gene lookup returns CDR1 SGHKS and CDR2 YYEKEE (reference sequence). Between the trimmed V and J ends, which lost 0 bases and 2 bases, there was a span of 9 bases. Here the CDR3 reads CASSLGRDAYEQYF. CDR3 bases: TGTGCCAGCAGCTTGGGGAGGGATGCCTACGAGCAGTACTTC.

The chain links TRBV19 to TRBJ2-7; TRBD1 aligns across 8 bases. The CDR3 is 15 amino acids. The junction had 2 bases not matched to a gene; V was cut back by 1 base and J by 0 bases. Germline assignment: CDR1 LNHDA and CDR2 SQIVND (reference sequence). This chain's CDR3 is CASSIGTGSSYEQYF. Here the CDR3 DNA reads TGTGCCAGTAGTATAGGGACAGGGAGCTCCTACGAGCAGTACTTC.

The chain carries TRBV11-2 and TRBJ1-2; 9 bases line up with TRBD1. The CDR3 is made up of 13 amino acids. Trimming removed 3 bases from V and 7 bases from J; junction bases left unmatched: 3. Germline V CDR1 and CDR2: SGHAT, FQNNGV. CDR3 nucleotides: TGTGCCAGCAGCTTGGGACAGGGACGTGGCTACACCTTC. This encodes CASSLGQGRGYTF.

This clone was seen a handful of times. The chain joins TRBV5-6 to TRBJ2-5, with a possible D match to TRBD1 (5 bases). The CDR3 has 16 amino acids. Per germline, CDR1 SGHDT and CDR2 YYEEEE. V gave up 0 bases and J gave up 5 bases, with 17 bases separating them. The CDR3 DNA follows: TGTGCCAGCAGCTTGGATGCGACAGCTGTAGGGGAGACCCAGTACTTC. It codes for CASSLDATAVGETQYF.

The CDR3 reads CASTQPAQVYTF. The CDR3 DNA reads as TGTGCCAGCACTCAACCCGCACAGGTCTACACCTTC. The V gene is TRBV7-2, the J gene TRBJ1-2; D might be TRBD1 (5 bases). Germline assignment: CDR1 SGHTA and CDR2 FQGNSA. This CDR3 region has 12 residues. Trimming cost V 7 bases and J 10 bases, with 16 bases left between them.

The chain links TRBV27 to TRBJ1-4; TRBD1 agrees at 8 bases. J lost 3 bases, V lost 8 bases, and 11 bases had no gene match. This CDR3 comprises 16 residues. The germline V gene has CDR1 MNHEY and CDR2 SMNVEV (reference sequence). The CDR3 here is CASRRRGQGANEKLFF. The CDR3, as DNA: TGTGCCAGCCGACGCAGGGGGCAAGGGGCTAATGAAAAACTGTTTTTT.

This clone appeared once. This chain uses TRBV7-6 with TRBJ2-2; 7 bases match TRBD1. The CDR3 sequence is 15 residues long. Unmatched junction bases numbered 10, after V lost 8 bases and J lost 4 bases. The germline V gene has CDR1 SGHVS and CDR2 FNYEAQ. CDR3 sequence reads: CASGQQGSGTGELFF. CDR3 DNA sequence: TGTGCCAGCGGACAACAGGGGTCGGGCACCGGGGAGCTGTTTTTT.

The chain links TRBV4-1 to TRBJ2-5; D unresolved. From germline, CDR1 is MGHRA and CDR2 YSYEKL. The CDR3 runs 12 residues. Trimming took off 0 bases at V and 3 bases at J, with 2 bases between the two ends. The CDR3 DNA sequence: TGCGCCAGCAGCCAAGATAAAGAGACCCAGTACTTC. Encoded protein: CASSQDKETQYF.

The chain joins TRBV10-3 to TRBJ2-1; D gene uncertain. The CDR3 runs 14 residues. The V and J ends lost 11 bases and 7 bases respectively, with 21 bases between them. Germline CDR1 ENHRY, CDR2 SYGVKD. CDR3 sequence reads: CAALPTLSSNEQFF. Here the CDR3 DNA reads TGTGCCGCCCTACCTACCCTTTCGAGTAATGAGCAGTTCTTC.

The chain has TRBV14 and TRBJ2-3, with D unclear. The ends were cut back, 4 bases at V and 4 bases at J, with 6 bases in the middle. The CDR3 extends over 12 amino acids. CDR1 SGHDN and CDR2 FVKESK come from the germline V gene. CDR3 in amino acids: CASSPRADTQYF. The CDR3 DNA is TGTGCCAGCAGCCCCCGGGCAGATACGCAGTATTTT.

The chain couples TRBV29-1 to TRBJ1-6; no clear D. Trimming stripped 7 bases from V and 5 bases from J, with 12 bases between. Looked up from germline, CDR1 is SQVTM and CDR2 is ANQGSEA. CDR3 length: 13 amino acids. The CDR3 region has the DNA TGCAGCGCCTGCCTCGGGGATAATTCACCCCTCCACTTT. As protein: CSACLGDNSPLHF.

This chain uses TRBV24-1 with TRBJ1-1; maybe TRBD1 (5 bases). V shed 10 bases and J shed 3 bases, with 11 bases lying between them. The V gene's germline CDR1 is KGHDR and CDR2 SFDVKD. CDR3 size: 12 residues. The CDR3 nucleotides are TGTGCCACAACCACGGGGGACACTGAAGCTTTCTTT. It translates to CATTTGDTEAFF.

The chain recombines TRBV6-2 or TRBV6-3 with TRBJ2-1, with D possibly TRBD1 on 6 matching bases. The germline V gene has CDR1 MNHEY and CDR2 SVGEGT. The CDR3 runs 14 residues. V was pared by 0 bases and J by 7 bases, with 10 bases between. Here the CDR3 reads CASSYSRRGNEQFF. The CDR3 coding sequence is TGTGCCAGCAGTTACTCGAGAAGGGGGAATGAGCAGTTCTTC.

The chain has TRBV4-3 and TRBJ1-1; D possibly corresponds to TRBD1 (6 bases). The germline V gene encodes CDR1 LGHNA and CDR2 YSLEER. Trimming removed 6 bases from V and 4 bases from J, with 18 bases in between. This CDR3 region has 15 residues. CDR3 nucleotides: TGCGCCAGCAGTTACGATACAGGGTCGGGCACTGAAGCTTTCTTT. It translates to CASSYDTGSGTEAFF.

The chain employs TRBV6-5 and TRBJ1-2; 7 bases are shared with TRBD1. V trimming: 5 bases; J trimming: 4 bases; junction bases outside the gene matches: 10. CDR1 is MNHEY, CDR2 SVGAGI, per germline. The CDR3 consists of 15 residues. The CDR3 DNA follows: TGTGCCAGCAGTCCGACGGGACAGAATCTCTATGGCTACACCTTC. It specifies CASSPTGQNLYGYTF.

The chain employs TRBV5-4 and TRBJ2-5, with 7 nucleotides matching TRBD1. The CDR3 runs 14 residues. From germline, CDR1 is SGHNT and CDR2 YYREEE (reference sequence). The V segment lost 2 bases and the J segment 4 bases; nucleotides outside the gene matches: 5. CDR3 loop: CASSFQAGGETQYF. For the CDR3, the DNA is TGTGCCAGCAGCTTCCAAGCAGGGGGAGAGACCCAGTACTTC.

The chain links TRBV5-5 to TRBJ1-2; perhaps TRBD1 as D (6 bases). With 1 base removed from V and 4 bases from J, the gap between germline ends came to 14 bases. Germline lookup yields CDR1 SGHKS and CDR2 YYEKEE (reference sequence). The CDR3 runs 15 residues. The chain's CDR3 is CASSLNTQGIYGYTF. The CDR3 DNA sequence: TGTGCCAGCAGCTTGAATACGCAGGGGATCTATGGCTACACCTTC.

This rearrangement joins TRBV2 to TRBJ1-4, with 8 nucleotides matching TRBD1. J gave up 0 bases and V 6 bases, and 3 bases lay outside the gene matches. The CDR3 contains 15 residues. Germline V gene data show CDR1 as SNHLY and CDR2 as FYNNEI. CDR3 sequence (DNA): TGTGCCAGCAGCGACAGGGGAGCAACTAATGAAAAACTGTTTTTT. It yields the protein CASSDRGATNEKLFF.

CDR3 DNA sequence: TGTGCCAGCAGCGTAGTTCGGGGGGGCCTGGAGACCCAGTACTTC. Encoded protein: CASSVVRGGLETQYF. The chain carries TRBV9 and TRBJ2-5; TRBD2 matches at 8 bases. The V gene end was trimmed by 0 bases and the J gene end by 5 bases; junction bases not matched to a gene: 6. Germline V gene data show CDR1 as SGDLS and CDR2 as YYNGEE. The CDR3 sequence is 15 residues long.

The chain employs TRBV7-9 and TRBJ1-4; possible D gene TRBD1, 5 bases. Looked up from germline, CDR1 is SEHNR and CDR2 is FQNEAQ (reference sequence). This CDR3 is built from 12 residues. Trimming took off 8 bases at V and 8 bases at J, with 12 bases between the two ends. CDR3 DNA: TGTGCCAGCGGGGACTTGGGAGAAAAACTGTTTTTT. This translates into CASGDLGEKLFF. Using reference TRBV7-9 and TRBJ1-4 for the parts outside the CDR3, the full variable domain is DTGVSQNPRHKITKRGQNVTFRCDPISEHNRLYWYRQTLGQGPEFLTYFQNEAQLEKSRLLSDRFSAERPKGSFSTLEIQRTEQGDSAMYLCASGDLGEKLFFGSGTQLSVL.

The chain is built from TRBV29-1 and TRBJ1-5; the D is unclear. The V end was cut by 6 bases, the J end by 3 bases, with 15 bases between. CDR1 is SQVTM and CDR2 is ANQGSEA in the germline V gene. The CDR3 covers 14 residues. CDR3 in amino acids: CSVGIEGYNQPQHF. The CDR3 DNA is TGCAGCGTGGGGATAGAGGGATACAATCAGCCCCAGCATTTT.

The chain uses TRBV5-1 and TRBJ1-1, with TRBD1 matching over 10 bases. V shed 0 bases, J shed 5 bases, and the junction held 7 bases outside the gene matches. This CDR3 has 16 residues. Germline V CDR1 and CDR2: SGHRS, YFSETQ. The DNA for the CDR3 is TGCGCCAGCAGCTTGGGGGGACAGGGGAGAGGGACTGAAGCTTTCTTT. Translation gives CASSLGGQGRGTEAFF.